These 20 T cell receptor beta chains originate from one sample sequenced in a study of CD8 T cells in ankylosing spondylitis. Study findings and constraints: Seemingly characteristic of ankylosing spondylitis blood was a TCR beta motif consisting of about 8 highly homologous variants.

TCRdb called the 5' RACE reads again in MiXCR, with one record for every CDR3 protein. The profile covers around 390,000 distinct CDR3 sequences, with approximately 20% appearing a single time and 16% taken by the ten largest. Their target antigens are unknown. The sample taken for sequencing was blood, either unsorted or a sorted T cell fraction (not recorded which). These receptors came from a male donor with ankylosing spondylitis.

This clonotype has a handful of counts. This chain uses TRBV6-4 with TRBJ2-1; TRBD2 might be the D (6 bases). The CDR3 consists of 13 residues. CDR1 is MRHNA and CDR2 is SNTAGT in the germline V gene. V lost 3 bases to trimming and J lost 7 bases, with 10 bases between them. The CDR3 DNA reads TGTGCCAGCAGTGAGACGGGAGTTAATGAGCAGTTCTTC. Translation: CASSETGVNEQFF.

This clonotype turned up a few times. The chain joins TRBV7-8 to TRBJ1-3; D is unclear. Trimming took 2 bases from V and 0 from J, leaving 8 bases between them. The CDR3 is 15 amino acids. Germline lookup yields CDR1 SGHVS and CDR2 FQNEAQ. CDR3 sequence reads: CASSLWRASGNTIYF. DNA for the CDR3: TGTGCCAGCAGCTTATGGAGAGCCTCTGGAAACACCATATATTTT.

This clonotype was counted between two and nine times. V gene TRBV7-2 combines with J gene TRBJ1-2; 9 nucleotides align to TRBD1. The germline V gene encodes CDR1 SGHTA and CDR2 FQGNSA. J was trimmed by 8 bases and V by 5 bases; bases with no gene match: 9. This CDR3 spans 14 amino acids. The CDR3 DNA reads as TGTGCCAGCAGCCCGGACAGGGGTTCTTACGGCTACACCTTC. Translated: CASSPDRGSYGYTF.

There are a few counts of this clonotype. This chain joins TRBV15 and TRBJ2-1, with a tentative D call TRBD1 (6 bases). In germline, CDR1 is LNHNV, CDR2 YYDKDF (reference sequence). Trimming took off 1 base at V and 3 bases at J, with 10 bases between the two ends. CDR3 length: 15 amino acids. CDR3 sequence reads: CATSRGQADYNEQFF. The CDR3 nucleotides are TGTGCCACCAGCAGAGGACAGGCCGACTACAATGAGCAGTTCTTC.

CDR3 DNA sequence: TGCGCCAGCAGCTTGTACGTCGGCGGGACCGGCACAGATACGCAGTATTTT. Translation gives CASSLYVGGTGTDTQYF. V usage is TRBV5-1 and J usage is TRBJ2-3, with D perhaps TRBD2 (6 bases). This CDR3 has 17 residues. V was cut by 1 base and J by 1 base, with 16 bases left in between. Germline assignment: CDR1 SGHRS and CDR2 YFSETQ. Full variable domain (missing parts from reference TRBV5-1 and TRBJ2-3): KAGVTQTPRYLIKTRGQQVTLSCSPISGHRSVSWYQQTPGQGLQFLFEYFSETQRNKGNFPGRFSGRQFSNSRSEMNVSTLELGDSALYLCASSLYVGGTGTDTQYFGPGTRLTVL.

This clonotype was seen ten or more times. The chain joins TRBV5-1 to TRBJ1-5; tentative D call: TRBD1 (5 bases). This CDR3 is 13 amino acids long. Germline loops: CDR1 SGHRS, CDR2 YFSETQ. Between the trimmed V and J ends, which lost 2 bases and 4 bases, there was a span of 7 bases. The CDR3 is CASSFDRNQPQHF. CDR3 bases: TGCGCCAGCAGCTTTGACAGAAATCAGCCCCAGCATTTT.

This chain links TRBV12-3 or TRBV12-4 with TRBJ2-3, with D perhaps TRBD2 (5 bases). The CDR3 is 12 residues long. Trimming cost V 7 bases and J 4 bases, with 9 bases left between them. The CDR3, as DNA: TGTGCCAGCAACAGCGGCGCAGATACGCAGTATTTT. Amino acid sequence: CASNSGADTQYF.

In its sample, this clonotype was seen a few times. The chain has TRBV4-2 and TRBJ2-1, with 9 bases matching TRBD2. Losses at the gene ends were 4 bases for V and 5 bases for J; bases not matched to a gene: 3. There are 14 residues in the CDR3. Germline V CDR1 and CDR2: LGHNA, YNFKEQ. The CDR3 region has the DNA TGTGCCAGCAGCCCTAGCGGGGTGCACAATGAGCAGTTCTTC. Translation: CASSPSGVHNEQFF.

This clonotype turned up a few times. The J gene is TRBJ2-5, the V gene TRBV10-3, with TRBD2 matching 7 bases. The CDR3 is 15 residues long. Per the germline V gene, CDR1 is ENHRY and CDR2 is SYGVKD. The V and J ends lost 0 bases and 4 bases, in that order; junction bases with no gene match: 5. The CDR3 region is CAISESMTGGETQYF. The CDR3 DNA reads TGTGCCATCAGTGAGTCTATGACGGGAGGAGAGACCCAGTACTTC.

V usage is TRBV2 and J usage is TRBJ1-3, with D maybe TRBD1 (5 bases). The CDR3 totals 16 residues. Germline V lookup: CDR1 SNHLY, CDR2 FYNNEI. V gave up 1 base and J gave up 0 bases, with 10 bases separating them. In nucleotides, the CDR3 is TGTGCCAGCAGTGAAGGGGGGAGAGGCTCTGGAAACACCATATATTTT. Protein sequence: CASSEGGRGSGNTIYF.

The chain combines TRBV7-6 with TRBJ2-7; a possible D gene is TRBD1 (6 bases). CDR1 and CDR2 from the germline V gene are SGHVS and FNYEAQ. This CDR3 has 15 amino acids. V shed 5 bases and J shed 3 bases, with 17 bases lying between them. The CDR3 region has the DNA TGTGCCAGCAGCGGGGCAACAGGGCCAGTCTACGAGCAGTACTTC. Residues: CASSGATGPVYEQYF.

The V call is TRBV7-2, the J call TRBJ2-3; 14 bases are a match to TRBD2. CDR1 SGHTA and CDR2 FQGNSA come from the germline V gene. J lost 1 base, V lost 5 bases, and 2 bases had no gene match. The CDR3 contains 16 residues. The CDR3 region is CASSEGLAGGTDTQYF. CDR3 nucleotides: TGTGCCAGCAGCGAGGGACTAGCGGGAGGCACAGATACGCAGTATTTT.

This chain uses TRBV9 with TRBJ2-3, with TRBD2 identical over 14 bases. There are 21 residues in the CDR3. CDR1 is SGDLS and CDR2 is YYNGEE in the germline V gene. V was clipped by 4 bases and J by 6 bases; unmatched bases: 22. CDR3 nucleotide sequence: TGTGCCAGCAGCACCAGGCCCGGGACTAGCGGGAGTAGAGTCAGTTGGGATACGCAGTATTTT. It translates to CASSTRPGTSGSRVSWDTQYF.

This sequence joins TRBV5-1 and TRBJ1-1; 9 bases agree with TRBD1. Per the germline V gene, CDR1 is SGHRS and CDR2 is YFSETQ. The CDR3 runs 16 residues. J lost 1 base, V lost 0 bases, and 4 bases had no gene match. CDR3 nucleotides: TGCGCCAGCAGCTTGGCGACAGGGGGGCCGAACACTGAAGCTTTCTTT. Its translation: CASSLATGGPNTEAFF. The whole variable domain, remainder taken from reference TRBV5-1 and TRBJ1-1, is KAGVTQTPRYLIKTRGQQVTLSCSPISGHRSVSWYQQTPGQGLQFLFEYFSETQRNKGNFPGRFSGRQFSNSRSEMNVSTLELGDSALYLCASSLATGGPNTEAFFGQGTRLTVV.

This chain connects TRBV10-3 to TRBJ2-2, with a tentative D call TRBD1 (5 bases). The V gene lost 10 bases and the J gene lost 3 bases, with 27 bases spanning the gap. Germline V CDR1 and CDR2: ENHRY, SYGVKD. This CDR3 is 18 amino acids long. CDR3 protein: CATRASALARGDTGELFF. In DNA form, the CDR3 reads TGTGCCACCAGGGCCTCCGCGTTGGCTAGAGGAGACACCGGGGAGCTGTTTTTT.

This clonotype was seen ten or more times. V usage is TRBV5-1 and J usage is TRBJ2-1; 11 nucleotides agree with TRBD2. The germline gives CDR1 SGHRS, CDR2 YFSETQ. The CDR3 loop spans 17 amino acids. With 0 bases clipped from V and 7 bases from J, the junction kept 9 bases outside the gene matches. The CDR3 spells CASSLGPGTSGRNEQFF. CDR3 sequence (DNA): TGCGCCAGCAGCTTGGGACCGGGGACTAGCGGAAGGAATGAGCAGTTCTTC.

This CDR3 reads CASSANREGTEAFF. In nucleotides, the CDR3 is TGTGCCAGCAGTGCCAACAGGGAAGGCACTGAAGCTTTCTTT. V usage is TRBV6-1 and J usage is TRBJ1-1; D may be TRBD1 (6 bases). The V end lost 4 bases, the J end lost 4 bases, and 13 bases lay between the germline ends. CDR3 length: 14 residues. The germline gives CDR1 MNHNS, CDR2 SASEGT.

The chain links TRBV12-3 or TRBV12-4 to TRBJ2-1; no clear D gene. With 5 bases removed from V and 4 bases from J, the gap between germline ends came to 15 bases. The CDR3 contains 15 residues. CDR3 nucleotide sequence: TGTGCCAGCAGTATACCTGGAGCGCCTTACAATGAGCAGTTCTTC. This translates into CASSIPGAPYNEQFF.

The rearrangement joins TRBV6-5 to TRBJ1-1, with a possible D match to TRBD1 (6 bases). The CDR3 has 15 residues. Germline loops: CDR1 MNHEY, CDR2 SVGAGI. The germline V and J ends were trimmed by 3 bases and 2 bases, with 13 bases remaining between them. CDR3 coding DNA: TGTGCCAGCAGTTATCGGGGGCGCGTAAACACTGAAGCTTTCTTT. Translating it yields CASSYRGRVNTEAFF.

This clonotype was counted only a few times. The CDR3 coding sequence is TGCAGCGTTGCCCCCACAGGGGAAGAGACCCAGTACTTC. Protein product: CSVAPTGEETQYF. V and J are TRBV29-1 and TRBJ2-5, with TRBD1 matching 7 bases. Germline trimming cut 4 bases from V and 3 bases from J; bases unmatched to any gene: 5. The length of the CDR3 is 13 residues. Germline CDR1 is SQVTM and CDR2 is ANQGSEA.